The 4 T cell receptor beta chains reported below all come from one sample, sequenced in a study of long-term antiretroviral therapy in people with HIV. It was version v3.0 of the immunoSEQ assay that was run at survey level. Measured with immunoSEQ multiplex PCR; TCRdb has only the in-frame clones, and not every one. The table includes tens of thousands of clones, around 85% detected once. Sequences were derived from unsorted PBMCs, sampled 3 years after starting antiretroviral therapy. The source of these receptors is a man between 40 and 49 years old with HIV.

This clone is termed large. This chain joins TRBV5-6 and TRBJ2-7; D is ambiguous. V lost 3 bases and J 4 bases, leaving 14 bases between the germline ends. This CDR3 has 14 residues. Germline loops: CDR1 SGHDT, CDR2 YYEEEE. CDR3 residues: CASSSDPGVYEQYF. The CDR3 DNA follows: TGTGCCAGCAGCTCTGACCCTGGGGTATACGAGCAGTACTTC.

The CDR3 is CASRLASGSPYEQYF. As DNA, the CDR3 is TGTGCCAGCAGGCTAGCTAGCGGGAGCCCGTACGAGCAGTACTTC. V usage is TRBV27 and J usage is TRBJ2-7, with TRBD2 matching over 10 bases. The V segment lost 6 bases and the J segment 4 bases; nucleotides outside the gene matches: 9. Germline lookup yields CDR1 MNHEY and CDR2 SMNVEV (reference sequence). This CDR3 contains 15 residues.

This clone was detected only a few times. V is TRBV19 and J is TRBJ1-1; TRBD1 matches 9 bases. Germline V CDR1 and CDR2: LNHDA, SQIVND (reference sequence). This CDR3 spans 14 amino acids. V lost 7 bases, J lost 8 bases, and 11 bases stayed unmatched. The CDR3 sequence: CASTSGQGFGEAFF. DNA of the CDR3: TGTGCCAGTACATCGGGACAGGGTTTTGGAGAAGCTTTCTTT.

The J gene is TRBJ2-2, the V gene TRBV10-3, with D perhaps TRBD2 (6 bases). Germline V lookup: CDR1 ENHRY, CDR2 SYGVKD. This CDR3 region has 15 residues. Trimming cost V 8 bases and J 5 bases, with 18 bases left between them. The CDR3 spells CAIAGSSAGTGELFF. The CDR3 coding sequence is TGTGCCATCGCCGGAAGTAGTGCGGGGACCGGGGAGCTGTTTTTT.